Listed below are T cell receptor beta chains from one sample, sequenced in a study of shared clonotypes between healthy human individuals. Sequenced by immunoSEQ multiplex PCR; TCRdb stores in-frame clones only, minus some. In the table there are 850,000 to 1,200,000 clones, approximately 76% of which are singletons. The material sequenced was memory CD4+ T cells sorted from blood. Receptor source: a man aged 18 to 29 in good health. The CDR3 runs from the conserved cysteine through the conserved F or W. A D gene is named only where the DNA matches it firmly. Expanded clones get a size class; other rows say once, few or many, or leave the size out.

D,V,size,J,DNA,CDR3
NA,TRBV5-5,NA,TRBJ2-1,TGTGCCAGCAGGTATGATAGCATGGATGAGCAGTTCTTC,CASRYDSMDEQFF
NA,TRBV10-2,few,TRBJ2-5,TGCGCCAGCACGGGTCCGCAAGAGACCCAGTACTTC,CASTGPQETQYF
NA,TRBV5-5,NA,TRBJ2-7,TGTGCCAGCAGCTTGGGGACTCCGGCGGACGAGCAGTACTTC,CASSLGTPADEQYF
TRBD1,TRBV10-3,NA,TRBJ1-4,TGTGCCATGTCCGGGACAGGGGGTGAAAAACTGTTTTTT,CAMSGTGGEKLFF
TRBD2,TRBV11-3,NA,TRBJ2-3,TGTGCCAGCAGCTCCGGAGCGGGGGGCGGCACAGATACGCAGTATTTT,CASSSGAGGGTDTQYF
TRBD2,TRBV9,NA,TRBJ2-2,TGTGCCAGCAGCGTCCTAGCGGGTAGTCGAGGGGAGCTGTTTTTT,CASSVLAGSRGELFF
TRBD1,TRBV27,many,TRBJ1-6,TGTGCCAGCAGTACAATACAGGGGTATAATTCACCCCTCCACTTT,CASSTIQGYNSPLHF
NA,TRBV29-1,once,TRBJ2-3,TGCAGCGTTGGGCCTAGCACAGATACGCAGTATTTT,CSVGPSTDTQYF
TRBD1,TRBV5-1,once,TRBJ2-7,TGCGCCAGCAGCTGGGGACAGGGGGCCTACGAGCAGTACTTC,CASSWGQGAYEQYF
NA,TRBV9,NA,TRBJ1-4,TGTGCCAGCAGCGCTGGGTGGGGGACTAATGAAAAACTGTTTTTT,CASSAGWGTNEKLFF
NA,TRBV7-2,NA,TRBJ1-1,TGTGCCAGCAGCCGACAGAGTTCGAACACTGAAGCTTTCTTT,CASSRQSSNTEAFF
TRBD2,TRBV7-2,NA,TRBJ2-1,TGTGCCAGCAGCCGTTTAGCGGGAAGCTCCTACAATGAGCAGTTCTTC,CASSRLAGSSYNEQFF
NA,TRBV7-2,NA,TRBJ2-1,TGTGCCAGCAGCTTAACCGGGACTCCCTACAATGAGCAGTTCTTC,CASSLTGTPYNEQFF
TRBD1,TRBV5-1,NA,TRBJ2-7,TGCGCCAGCAGCTCGGGACAGGGGGCTATCGACGAGCAGTACTTC,CASSSGQGAIDEQYF
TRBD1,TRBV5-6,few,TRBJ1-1,TGTGCCAGCAGCCAAGGGGGCCCCACTGAAGCTTTCTTT,CASSQGGPTEAFF
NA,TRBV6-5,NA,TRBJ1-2,TGTGCCAGCAGTTACTCCAGGGTTAACTATGGCTACACCTTC,CASSYSRVNYGYTF
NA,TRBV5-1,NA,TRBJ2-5,TGCGCCAGCAAACTTGGTAACAGTCAAGAGACCCAGTACTTC,CASKLGNSQETQYF
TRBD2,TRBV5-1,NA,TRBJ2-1,TGCGCCAGCAGCTCGAGTGGGGTAGCGGGGGCTGAGCAGTTCTTC,CASSSSGVAGAEQFF
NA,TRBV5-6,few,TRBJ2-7,TGTGCCAGCAGCTCGGGACACGGGGCCTACGAGCAGTACTTC,CASSSGHGAYEQYF
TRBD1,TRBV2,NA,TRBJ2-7,TGTGCCAGCAGTGAAGGGGGACAGGGGGGCTACGAGCAGTACTTC,CASSEGGQGGYEQYF
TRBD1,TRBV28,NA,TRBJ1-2,TGTGCCAGCAGGCGGACAGGGGCCTATGGCTACACCTTC,CASRRTGAYGYTF
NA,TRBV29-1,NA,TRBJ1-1,TGCAGCGGGCTACAGGGTAGTACTGAAGCTTTCTTT,CSGLQGSTEAFF
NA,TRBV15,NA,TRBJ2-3,TGTGCCACCAGCTTCGGGGACGGATCGATACCAGATACGCAGTATTTT,CATSFGDGSIPDTQYF
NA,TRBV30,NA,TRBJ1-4,TGTGCCTGGAGTCCAGGGGTAAGGGGCGAAAAACTGTTTTTT,CAWSPGVRGEKLFF
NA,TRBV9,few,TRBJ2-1,TGTGCCAGCAGCCCCCGGGACACCATCTACAATGAGCAGTTCTTC,CASSPRDTIYNEQFF
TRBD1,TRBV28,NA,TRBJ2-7,TGTGCCAGCAGTTTCCAAACCGGGACAGCCTACGAGCAGTACTTC,CASSFQTGTAYEQYF
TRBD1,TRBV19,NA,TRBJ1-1,TGTGCCAGTAGTACCGGACAGGGGGCGATAACTGAAGCTTTCTTT,CASSTGQGAITEAFF
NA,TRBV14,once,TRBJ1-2,TGTGCCAGCAGCCAAGATCGGAACGGAGGCTACACCTTC,CASSQDRNGGYTF
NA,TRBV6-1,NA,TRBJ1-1,TGTGCCAGCAGTGAAGCGTGGCAGAACACTGAAGCTTTCTTT,CASSEAWQNTEAFF
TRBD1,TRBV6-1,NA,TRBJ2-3,TGTGCCAGCAGTACCGGGACAGGGTACGCAGATACGCAGTATTTT,CASSTGTGYADTQYF
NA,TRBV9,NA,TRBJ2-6,TGTGCCAGCAGCGTAGCTTCCCGGTCGGGGGCCAACGTCCTGACTTTC,CASSVASRSGANVLTF
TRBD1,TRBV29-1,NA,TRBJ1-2,TGCAGCGTCGCCCTTACTGGTAGGGACAGCGACCATGGCTACACCTTC,CSVALTGRDSDHGYTF
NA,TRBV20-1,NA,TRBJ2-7,TGCAGTGCTGGCAGCGGTCACGAGCAGTACTTC,CSAGSGHEQYF
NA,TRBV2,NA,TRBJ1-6,TGTGCCAGCAGAACTACGGGTCTGAATTCACCCCTCCACTTT,CASRTTGLNSPLHF
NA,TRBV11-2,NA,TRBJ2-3,TGTGCCGGGGGGCGGGGAGAGGCAGATACGCAGTATTTT,CAGGRGEADTQYF
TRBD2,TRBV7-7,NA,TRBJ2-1,TGTGCTAGCAGCTTAGGGGCGGGGGGGCCTGTCTCCTACAATGAGCAGTTCTTC,CASSLGAGGPVSYNEQFF
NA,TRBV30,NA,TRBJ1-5,TGTGCCTGGTCAAAAGGACGTAATGATAATCAGCCCCAGCATTTT,CAWSKGRNDNQPQHF
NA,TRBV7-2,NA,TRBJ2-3,TGTGCCAGCAGCGTGGCAGATACGCAGTATTTT,CASSVADTQYF
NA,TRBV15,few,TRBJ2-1,TGTGCCACCAGCAGAGTGGGGGCCTTCGTAAACAATGAGCAGTTCTTC,CATSRVGAFVNNEQFF
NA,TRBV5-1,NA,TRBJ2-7,TGCGCCAGCAGCTTGGTGGACCGGCAGTACTTC,CASSLVDRQYF
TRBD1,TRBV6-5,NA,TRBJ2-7,TGTGCCAGCAGAAAGGACAGGGGACCTTTTGCTGAGCAGTACTTC,CASRKDRGPFAEQYF
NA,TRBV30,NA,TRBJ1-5,TGTGCCTGGAGTGTAGCCGGGGGGGCGTATCAGCCCCAGCATTTT,CAWSVAGGAYQPQHF
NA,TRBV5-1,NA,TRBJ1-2,TGCGCCAGCAGCTTGATACAGGGTAACTATGGCTACACCTTC,CASSLIQGNYGYTF
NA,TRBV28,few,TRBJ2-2,TGTGCCAGCAGTTTTCCGGTCACCGGGGAGCTGTTTTTT,CASSFPVTGELFF
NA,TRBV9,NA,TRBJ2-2,TGTGCCAGCAGCGTAGATGAGACCTCTGTGAAGTGGACCGGGGAGCTGTTTTTT,CASSVDETSVKWTGELFF
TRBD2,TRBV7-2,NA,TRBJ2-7,TGTGCCAGCAGCTTAGTAGTTTACGGCGGGAGTGGTCAGCAGTACTTC,CASSLVVYGGSGQQYF
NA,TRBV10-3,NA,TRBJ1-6,TGTGCCATCAGAGCACCAGGTGGCCGGGGCAATTCACCCCTCCACTTT,CAIRAPGGRGNSPLHF
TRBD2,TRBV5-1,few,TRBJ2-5,TGCGCCAGCAGCTTGGTGACTAGCGGGGACCAAGAGACCCAGTACTTC,CASSLVTSGDQETQYF
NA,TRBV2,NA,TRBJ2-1,TGTGCCAGCAGCCCGGGTAGGGTGTCCTACAATGAGCAGTTCTTC,CASSPGRVSYNEQFF
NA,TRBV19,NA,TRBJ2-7,TGTGCCAGTAGTATCGTTGGCGGTACCTACGAGCAGTACTTC,CASSIVGGTYEQYF
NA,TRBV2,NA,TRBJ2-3,TGTGCCAGCAGTGATTTCACGGATACGCAGTATTTT,CASSDFTDTQYF
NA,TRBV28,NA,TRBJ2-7,TGTGCCAGCAGCCCACAAAGACAGGCGCGCGAGCAGTACTTC,CASSPQRQAREQYF
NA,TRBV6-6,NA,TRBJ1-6,TGTGCCAGCAAGTCCGCCGGGACATACAATTCACCCCTCCACTTT,CASKSAGTYNSPLHF
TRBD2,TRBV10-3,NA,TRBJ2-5,TGTGCCATCAGTCTAGCGGGAGGAGGAGAGACCCAGTACTTC,CAISLAGGGETQYF
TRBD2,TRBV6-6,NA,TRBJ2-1,TGTGCCAGCAGGACGGGGGGGCCCACCTACAATGAGCAGTTCTTC,CASRTGGPTYNEQFF
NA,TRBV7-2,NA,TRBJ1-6,TGTGCCAGCAGGCCGGGCGGCTCCTATAATTCACCCCTCCACTTT,CASRPGGSYNSPLHF
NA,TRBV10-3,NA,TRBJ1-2,TGTGCCATCAGTGATGTTGAGAACTCTGGCTACACCTTC,CAISDVENSGYTF
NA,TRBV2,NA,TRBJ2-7,TGTGCCAGCAGTCGGACGTACTCCTACGAGCAGTACTTC,CASSRTYSYEQYF
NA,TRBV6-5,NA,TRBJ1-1,TGTGCCAGCAACCCGGGGCGGGCCACTGAAGCTTTCTTT,CASNPGRATEAFF
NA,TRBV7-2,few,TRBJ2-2,TGTGCCAGCAGCCCACAAAGGGGGGAGCTGTTTTTT,CASSPQRGELFF